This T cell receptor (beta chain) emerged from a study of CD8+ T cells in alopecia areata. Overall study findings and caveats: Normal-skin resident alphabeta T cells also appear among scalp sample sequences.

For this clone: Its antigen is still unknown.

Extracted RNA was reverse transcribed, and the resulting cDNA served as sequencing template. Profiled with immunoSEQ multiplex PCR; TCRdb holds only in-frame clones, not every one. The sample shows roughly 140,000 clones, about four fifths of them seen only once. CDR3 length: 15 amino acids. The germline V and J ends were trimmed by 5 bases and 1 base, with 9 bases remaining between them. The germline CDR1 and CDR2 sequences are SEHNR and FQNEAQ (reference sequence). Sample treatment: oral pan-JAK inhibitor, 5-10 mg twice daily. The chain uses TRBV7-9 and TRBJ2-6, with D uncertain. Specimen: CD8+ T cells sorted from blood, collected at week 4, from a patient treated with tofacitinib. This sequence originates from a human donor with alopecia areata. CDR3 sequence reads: CASSPVLSGANVLTF. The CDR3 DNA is TGTGCCAGCAGCCCTGTGCTATCTGGGGCCAACGTCCTGACTTTC.